The 31 T cell receptor beta chains in this list originate from one sample, sequenced in a study of blood T cells in healthy people across ages. Alongside a J-beta primer mix, a sample-barcoded 5' primer served in a second PCR lasting about 7 to 12 cycles. TCRdb re-analysed the 5' RACE reads in MiXCR, keeping a single row per CDR3 protein. The sample lists approximately 730,000 distinct CDR3 sequences; 43% were seen once. Sequenced material: blood. The receptors shown here come from an older woman in good health.

With regard to this clonotype: At one boundary the junction diverges from the germline segment, which might be a read error. The chain recombines TRBV6-1 with TRBJ2-3, with 9 bases fitting TRBD1. Germline V gives CDR1 MNHNS, CDR2 SASEGT. The CDR3 totals 15 residues. CDR3 in DNA: TGTGCCAGCACTGAAGGACAGGGGTCCACAGATACGCAGTATTTT. The encoded protein is CASTEGQGSTDTQYF.

Here the CDR3 DNA reads TGTGCCAGCAGGGAAGCGGGGGACTTCTACAATGAGCAGTTCTTC. Translation gives CASREAGDFYNEQFF. The V and J genes are TRBV12-3 or TRBV12-4 and TRBJ2-1; 8 bases map to TRBD2. The CDR3 runs 15 residues. V lost 6 bases to trimming and J lost 3 bases; unmatched junction nucleotides: 7.

This clonotype was detected only a few times. The chain combines TRBV2 with TRBJ2-1; 15 bases map to TRBD2. CDR1 and CDR2 from the germline V gene are SNHLY and FYNNEI. The CDR3 extends over 18 amino acids. The junction had 6 bases not matched to a gene; V was cut back by 2 bases and J by 4 bases. CDR3 coding DNA: TGTGCCAGCAGTGAAAGGCCCGGACTAGCGGGGGGGTACAATGAGCAGTTCTTC. This gives the protein CASSERPGLAGGYNEQFF.

The chain uses TRBV20-1 and TRBJ2-4; D is unclear. The J call may be in error: the DNA end matches TRBJ2-7 better. Germline CDR1 and CDR2: DFQATT and SNEGSKA (reference sequence). This CDR3 is 12 amino acids long. CDR3 coding DNA: TGCAGTGAAAGTGATCGAGACTACGAGCAGTACTTC. It translates to CSESDRDYEQYF.

The chain employs TRBV10-3 and TRBJ2-3; 13 nucleotides align to TRBD2. V shed 6 bases, J shed 3 bases, and the junction held 3 bases outside the gene matches. Germline CDR1 ENHRY, CDR2 SYGVKD. CDR3 length: 15 residues. Here the CDR3 DNA reads TGTGCCATCAGGGGGGGACTAGCGGGGACAGATACGCAGTATTTT. Translated: CAIRGGLAGTDTQYF.

Only a few counts were recorded for this clonotype. The chain couples TRBV9 to TRBJ2-3; unclear D gene. The germline V and J ends were trimmed by 1 base and 0 bases, with 6 bases remaining between them. CDR1 and CDR2 (germline): SGDLS, YYNGEE. The length of the CDR3 is 14 residues. The CDR3 sequence: CASSVMGSTDTQYF. The CDR3 DNA is TGTGCCAGCAGCGTAATGGGCAGCACAGATACGCAGTATTTT.

The rearrangement joins TRBV19 to TRBJ2-2; D is tentatively TRBD1 or TRBD2 (5 bases each). The V end lost 7 bases, the J end lost 0 bases, and 12 bases lay between the germline ends. CDR1 LNHDA and CDR2 SQIVND come from the germline V gene (reference sequence). The CDR3 is 15 residues long. The CDR3 DNA follows: TGTGCCAGTATGGTCGGGACGGCGAACACCGGGGAGCTGTTTTTT. This gives the protein CASMVGTANTGELFF.

The table lists this clonotype with a few counts. J is TRBJ2-1 and V is TRBV5-1; D call uncertain. V was trimmed by 4 bases and J by 4 bases, leaving 18 bases between them. Germline assignment: CDR1 SGHRS and CDR2 YFSETQ. This CDR3 comprises 16 residues. This CDR3 is CASSPRPILGYNEQFF. The DNA for the CDR3 is TGCGCCAGCAGCCCTCGGCCAATCCTTGGGTACAATGAGCAGTTCTTC.

The rearrangement links TRBV6-2 or TRBV6-3 to TRBJ2-3; tentative D call: TRBD2 (6 bases). CDR1 is MNHEY and CDR2 is SVGEGT in the germline V gene. The V gene lost 6 bases and the J gene lost 5 bases, with 15 bases spanning the gap. The CDR3 is 14 amino acids. The CDR3 bases are TGTGCCAGCAGGAGGGACTCCCTAGGAGATACGCAGTATTTT. Translated, it gives CASRRDSLGDTQYF.

This clonotype was picked up many times. V is TRBV4-2 and J is TRBJ2-1; 10 bases agree with TRBD2. Trimming cost V 3 bases and J 5 bases; bases outside gene matches: 4. The CDR3 totals 15 residues. Germline V gene sequence: CDR1 LGHNA, CDR2 YNFKEQ. The CDR3 reads CASSQSGGAHNEQFF. The DNA of the CDR3 is TGTGCCAGCAGCCAGAGCGGGGGGGCACACAATGAGCAGTTCTTC.

This clonotype was counted between two and nine times. CDR3 nucleotides: TGTGCCAGCAGCCCCCGGACAGGGGGGAAAAACATTCAGTACTTC. The encoded protein is CASSPRTGGKNIQYF. The gene calls are TRBV4-2 and TRBJ2-4; 10 bases line up with TRBD1. Germline loops: CDR1 LGHNA, CDR2 YNFKEQ. There are 15 residues in the CDR3. V shed 4 bases and J 4 bases; nucleotides not matched to a gene: 4.

V usage is TRBV20-1 and J usage is TRBJ2-7; D remains ambiguous. The ends were cut back, 7 bases at V and 3 bases at J, with 13 bases in the middle. This CDR3 has 12 residues. Per the germline V gene, CDR1 is DFQATT and CDR2 is SNEGSKA (reference sequence). The CDR3 DNA reads as TGCAGTGGTCAACCCCGGAGCTACGAGCAGTACTTC. Its translation: CSGQPRSYEQYF.

CDR3: CASTVTGTGSMGEQYF. In DNA form, the CDR3 reads TGTGCCAGCACTGTTACCGGGACAGGGAGTATGGGCGAGCAGTACTTC. This chain joins TRBV27 and TRBJ2-5, with 9 bases lining up with TRBD1. With the DNA end fitting TRBJ2-7 better, the J assignment may be wrong. CDR3 length equals 16 residues. Germline V gives CDR1 MNHEY, CDR2 SMNVEV (reference sequence).

The V and J genes are TRBV2 and TRBJ2-1, with 12 positions matching TRBD2. Germline CDR1 and CDR2: SNHLY and FYNNEI. CDR3 size: 16 residues. Losses at the gene ends were 5 bases for V and 9 bases for J; bases not matched to a gene: 11. CDR3 loop: CASSSDRTSGKGEQFF. Here the CDR3 DNA reads TGTGCCAGCAGTAGCGACAGGACTAGCGGGAAGGGTGAGCAGTTCTTC.

This clonotype has only a few counts. The rearrangement uses TRBV24-1 and TRBJ1-5; 9 bases map to TRBD1. The germline gives CDR1 KGHDR, CDR2 SFDVKD. J lost 7 bases, V lost 3 bases, and 6 bases had no gene match. This CDR3 region has 15 residues. The CDR3 sequence: CATSDTTGGRQPQHF. The DNA of the CDR3 is TGTGCCACCAGTGATACGACAGGGGGTCGACAGCCCCAGCATTTT.

This clonotype has a handful of counts. The chain has TRBV3-1 and TRBJ1-1; D is unresolved. This CDR3 is built from 13 residues. V shed 0 bases and J shed 5 bases, with 7 bases lying between them. Germline assignment: CDR1 LGHDT and CDR2 YNNKEL (reference sequence). Written as DNA, the CDR3 is TGTGCCAGCAGCCAAGATCGGCAGACTGAAGCTTTCTTT. It encodes CASSQDRQTEAFF.

This clonotype was recorded once. A read error may be the cause here, since a much bigger clone is one base away. This chain uses TRBV5-1 with TRBJ2-3; D may correspond to TRBD1 or TRBD2 (5 bases each). CDR1 and CDR2 (germline): SGHRS, YFSETQ. The CDR3 is 15 amino acids. CDR3 sequence reads: CASSLGQPSTDTRYF. In DNA form, the CDR3 reads TGCGCCAGCAGCTTGGGACAGCCTAGCACAGATACGCGGTATTTT.

This rearrangement joins TRBV20-1 to TRBJ1-1, with TRBD1 matching over 7 bases. The CDR3 is made up of 11 amino acids. The germline CDR1 and CDR2 sequences are DFQATT and SNEGSKA (reference sequence). The CDR3 sequence: CSGTVNTEAFF. The CDR3 nucleotides are TGCAGCGGGACAGTGAACACTGAAGCTTTCTTT.

This clonotype was seen a few times. The chain combines TRBV7-9 with TRBJ1-2; TRBD1 might be the D (5 bases). Looked up from germline, CDR1 is SEHNR and CDR2 is FQNEAQ (reference sequence). Trimming stripped 8 bases from V and 3 bases from J, with 16 bases between. The CDR3 loop spans 14 amino acids. The CDR3 nucleotides read TGTGCCAGCGGGAGGGACGAATGGTACTATGGCTACACCTTC. It encodes CASGRDEWYYGYTF.

This clonotype showed up just a few times. The chain joins TRBV7-2 to TRBJ2-1; the D gene is possibly TRBD2 (7 bases). Germline values: CDR1 SGHTA, CDR2 FQGNSA. The CDR3 loop spans 16 amino acids. Trimming shortened V by 5 bases and J by 3 bases, and 17 bases separated the two germline ends. CDR3 sequence reads: CASSPSRGGIYNEQFF. Here the CDR3 DNA reads TGTGCCAGCAGCCCTTCGAGGGGGGGCATCTACAATGAGCAGTTCTTC.

The chain couples TRBV4-3 to TRBJ2-7; no definite D call. V was trimmed by 0 bases and J by 9 bases, leaving 21 bases between them. Germline V CDR1 and CDR2: LGHNA, YSLEER. The CDR3 is 16 amino acids. Here the CDR3 DNA reads TGCGCCAGCAGCCAAGATCCCCCTGCGGCCTACGAGCGGCAGTACTTC. It specifies CASSQDPPAAYERQYF.

This rearrangement joins TRBV18 to TRBJ2-2; weak D call: TRBD2 (5 bases). Trimming shortened V by 6 bases and J by 3 bases, and 11 bases separated the two germline ends. This CDR3 contains 14 residues. In germline, CDR1 is KGHSH, CDR2 LQKENI. The CDR3 coding sequence is TGTGCCAGCTCGTCAAAGGGAGACACCGGGGAGCTGTTTTTT. It specifies CASSSKGDTGELFF.

V and J are TRBV2 and TRBJ2-1, with no clear D. The germline V gene has CDR1 SNHLY and CDR2 FYNNEI. The length of the CDR3 is 11 residues. Trimming removed 10 bases at V and 1 base at J, with 5 bases between. DNA of the CDR3: TGTGCCAAGCAGTCCTACAATGAGCAGTTCTTC. Residues: CAKQSYNEQFF.

This clonotype was counted only a few times. The gene calls are TRBV7-2 and TRBJ2-5; possible D gene TRBD1, 6 bases. CDR1 SGHTA and CDR2 FQGNSA come from the germline V gene. This CDR3 spans 15 amino acids. The V end was cut by 5 bases, the J end by 5 bases, with 18 bases between. The CDR3 spells CASSPGQQTWETQYF. The CDR3 DNA reads TGTGCCAGCAGCCCAGGACAGCAGACATGGGAGACCCAGTACTTC.

The V call is TRBV20-1, the J call TRBJ2-5; 12 bases line up with TRBD1. The J call may be faulty, since TRBJ2-7 better matches the DNA end. The CDR3 spans 14 residues. Per the germline V gene, CDR1 is DFQATT and CDR2 is SNEGSKA (reference sequence). The CDR3 region is CSAAGTGGTYEQYF. The CDR3 DNA reads as TGCAGTGCTGCCGGGACAGGGGGCACCTACGAGCAGTACTTC.

The chain employs TRBV18 and TRBJ2-7; TRBD2 agrees at 9 bases. The CDR3 covers 16 residues. Trimming at V came to 2 bases and at J to 3 bases, leaving 8 bases not matched to a gene. Germline assignment: CDR1 KGHSH and CDR2 LQKENI. CDR3 nucleotide sequence: TGTGCCAGCTCACCAACGCTAGCGGGGTCCAGCTACGAGCAGTACTTC. This gives the protein CASSPTLAGSSYEQYF.

The V call is TRBV20-1, the J call TRBJ1-2, with D perhaps TRBD1 (5 bases). Germline V gives CDR1 DFQATT, CDR2 SNEGSKA (reference sequence). The germline V and J ends were trimmed by 2 bases and 2 bases, with 9 bases remaining between them. CDR3 length equals 13 residues. The CDR3 sequence is CSARPEGNYGYTF. The CDR3 coding sequence is TGCAGTGCTAGACCCGAGGGGAACTATGGCTACACCTTC.

CDR3 sequence reads: CSARKDRGLESRGNTIYF. The CDR3 DNA reads TGCAGTGCCAGAAAGGACAGGGGACTTGAGTCGAGAGGAAACACCATATATTTT. The chain uses TRBV20-1 and TRBJ1-3; TRBD1 aligns across 9 bases. The germline gives CDR1 DFQATT, CDR2 SNEGSKA (reference sequence). Trimming cost V 6 bases and J 4 bases; bases outside gene matches: 19. CDR3 length: 18 residues.

A few counts support this clonotype. The chain joins TRBV2 to TRBJ2-5; 10 nucleotides line up with TRBD1. Germline V gives CDR1 SNHLY, CDR2 FYNNEI. The CDR3 covers 15 residues. The V segment lost 6 bases and the J segment 5 bases; nucleotides outside the gene matches: 9. CDR3 sequence (DNA): TGTGCCAGCAGCCCGGACAGGGGGGGAAGGGAGACCCAGTACTTC. It codes for CASSPDRGGRETQYF.

To note about this clonotype: It may be a read error: a sequence one base away is much more abundant. The chain joins TRBV29-1 to TRBJ2-7; perhaps D is TRBD1 or TRBD2 (5 bases each). From germline, CDR1 is SQVTM and CDR2 ANQGSEA. The CDR3 is made up of 12 amino acids. The CDR3 nucleotides are TGCGGCGTTGTAGGGACCTCCTACGAGCAGTACTTC. It yields the protein CGVVGTSYEQYF.

The V gene is TRBV2, the J gene TRBJ1-6; the D gene is possibly TRBD1 (5 bases). This CDR3 is 15 amino acids long. V shed 0 bases and J shed 6 bases, with 9 bases lying between them. Germline-derived CDR1 and CDR2 are SNHLY and FYNNEI. The CDR3 region has the DNA TGTGCCAGCAGTGAAGCGCGTGACAGTAATTCACCCCTCCACTTT. Translated: CASSEARDSNSPLHF.